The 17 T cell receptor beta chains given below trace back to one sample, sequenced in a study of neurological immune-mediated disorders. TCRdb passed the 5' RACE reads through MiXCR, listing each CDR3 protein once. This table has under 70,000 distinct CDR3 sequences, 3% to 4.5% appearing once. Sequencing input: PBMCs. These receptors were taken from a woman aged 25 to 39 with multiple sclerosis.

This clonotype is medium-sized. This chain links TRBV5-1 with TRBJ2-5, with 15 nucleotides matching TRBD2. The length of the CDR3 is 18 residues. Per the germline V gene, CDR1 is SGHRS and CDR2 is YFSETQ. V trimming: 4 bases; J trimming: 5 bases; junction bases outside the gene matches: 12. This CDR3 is CASSNAGTSGGPRETQYF. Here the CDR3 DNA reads TGCGCCAGCAGCAACGCCGGGACTAGCGGGGGGCCTCGGGAGACCCAGTACTTC.

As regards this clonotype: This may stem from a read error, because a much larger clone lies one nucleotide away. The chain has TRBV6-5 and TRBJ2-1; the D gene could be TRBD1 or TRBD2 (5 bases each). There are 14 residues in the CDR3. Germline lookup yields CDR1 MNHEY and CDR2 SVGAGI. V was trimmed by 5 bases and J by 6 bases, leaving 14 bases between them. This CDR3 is CASSLPGTTNEQFF. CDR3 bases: TGTGCCAGCAGTCTTCCCGGGACGACCAATGAGCAGTTCTTC.

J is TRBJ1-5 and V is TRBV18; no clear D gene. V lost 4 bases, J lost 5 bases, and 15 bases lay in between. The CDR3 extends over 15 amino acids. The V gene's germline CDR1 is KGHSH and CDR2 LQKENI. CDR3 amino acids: CASSLVSSWDQPQHF. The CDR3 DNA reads TGTGCCAGCTCACTTGTGTCTAGTTGGGATCAGCCCCAGCATTTT.

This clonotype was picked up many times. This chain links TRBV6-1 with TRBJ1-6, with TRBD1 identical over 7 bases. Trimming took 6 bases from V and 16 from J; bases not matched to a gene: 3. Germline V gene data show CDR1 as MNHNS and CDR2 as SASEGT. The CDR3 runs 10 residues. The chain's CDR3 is CASSGGQLHF. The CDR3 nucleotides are TGTGCCAGCAGCGGGGGACAGCTCCACTTT.

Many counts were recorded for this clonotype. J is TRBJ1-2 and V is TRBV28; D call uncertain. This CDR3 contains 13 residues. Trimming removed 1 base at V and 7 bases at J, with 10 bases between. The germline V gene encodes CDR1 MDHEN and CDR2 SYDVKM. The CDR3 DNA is TGTGCCAGCAGTTTATTGGGAACATCTGGCTACACCTTC. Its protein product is CASSLLGTSGYTF.

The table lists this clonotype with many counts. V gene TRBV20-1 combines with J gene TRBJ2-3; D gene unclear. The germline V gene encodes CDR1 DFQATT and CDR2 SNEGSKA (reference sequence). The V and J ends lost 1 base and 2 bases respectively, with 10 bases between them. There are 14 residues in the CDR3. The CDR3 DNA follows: TGCAGTGCTAGAGTAGGCGGCCTCACAGATACGCAGTATTTT. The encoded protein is CSARVGGLTDTQYF.

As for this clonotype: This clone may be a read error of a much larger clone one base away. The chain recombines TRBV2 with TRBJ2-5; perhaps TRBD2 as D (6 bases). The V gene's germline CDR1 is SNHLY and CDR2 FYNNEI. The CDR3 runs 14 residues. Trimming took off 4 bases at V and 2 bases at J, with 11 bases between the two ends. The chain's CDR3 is CASSVGSSQETQYF. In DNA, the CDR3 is TGTGCCAGCAGTGTCGGGAGTAGTCAAGAGACCCAGTACTTC.

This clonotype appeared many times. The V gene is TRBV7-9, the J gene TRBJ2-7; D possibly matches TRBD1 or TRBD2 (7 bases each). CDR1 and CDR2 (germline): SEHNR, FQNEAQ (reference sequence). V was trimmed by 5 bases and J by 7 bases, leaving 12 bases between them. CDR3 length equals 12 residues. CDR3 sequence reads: CASSQGEGEQYF. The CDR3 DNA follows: TGTGCCAGCAGCCAGGGGGAGGGGGAGCAGTACTTC.

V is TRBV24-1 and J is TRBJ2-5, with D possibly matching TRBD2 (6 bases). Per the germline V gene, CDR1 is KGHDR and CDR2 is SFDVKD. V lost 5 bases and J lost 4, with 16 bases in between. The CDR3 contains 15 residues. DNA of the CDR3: TGTGCCACCAGTGCCGGGGGAAAGGGGAGAGAGACCCAGTACTTC. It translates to CATSAGGKGRETQYF.

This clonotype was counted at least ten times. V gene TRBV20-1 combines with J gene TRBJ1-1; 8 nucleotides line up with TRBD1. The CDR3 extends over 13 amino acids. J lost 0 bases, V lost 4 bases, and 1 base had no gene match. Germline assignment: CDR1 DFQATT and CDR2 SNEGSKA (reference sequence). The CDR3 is CSATGQVNTEAFF. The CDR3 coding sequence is TGCAGTGCTACGGGACAGGTGAACACTGAAGCTTTCTTT.

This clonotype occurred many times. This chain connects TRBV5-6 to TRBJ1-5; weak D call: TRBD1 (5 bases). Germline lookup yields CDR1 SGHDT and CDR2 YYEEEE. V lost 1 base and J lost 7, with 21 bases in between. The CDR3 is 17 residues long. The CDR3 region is CASSLFKRRGSGQPQHF. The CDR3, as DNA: TGTGCCAGCAGCTTGTTCAAGAGGAGGGGATCCGGGCAGCCCCAGCATTTT.

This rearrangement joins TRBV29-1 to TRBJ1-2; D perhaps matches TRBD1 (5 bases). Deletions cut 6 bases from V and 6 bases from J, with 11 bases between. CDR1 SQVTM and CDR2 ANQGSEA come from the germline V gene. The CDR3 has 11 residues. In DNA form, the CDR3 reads TGCAGCGTAGGGGTTTTCCATGGCTACACCTTC. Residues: CSVGVFHGYTF.

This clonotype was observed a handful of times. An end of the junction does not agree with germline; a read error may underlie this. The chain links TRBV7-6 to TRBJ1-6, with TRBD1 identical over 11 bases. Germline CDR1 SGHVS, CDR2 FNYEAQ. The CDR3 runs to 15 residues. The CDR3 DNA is TGTGCCAGCAGCTCGCCCGGGACAGGGGGTTCACCCCTCAACTTT. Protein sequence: CASSSPGTGGSPLNF.

The CDR3 is CAISGRASNQPQHF. In DNA, the CDR3 is TGTGCCATCAGTGGTAGGGCTAGCAATCAGCCCCAGCATTTT. The chain links TRBV10-3 to TRBJ1-5; no reliable D call. The ends were cut back, 4 bases at V and 0 bases at J, with 7 bases in the middle. Germline assignment: CDR1 ENHRY and CDR2 SYGVKD. The CDR3 consists of 14 residues.

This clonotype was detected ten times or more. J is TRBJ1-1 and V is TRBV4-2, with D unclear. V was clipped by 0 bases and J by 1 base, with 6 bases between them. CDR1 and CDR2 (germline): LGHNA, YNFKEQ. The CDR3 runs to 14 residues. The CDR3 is CASSQDLGNTEAFF. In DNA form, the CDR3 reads TGTGCCAGCAGCCAAGATCTCGGGAACACTGAAGCTTTCTTT.

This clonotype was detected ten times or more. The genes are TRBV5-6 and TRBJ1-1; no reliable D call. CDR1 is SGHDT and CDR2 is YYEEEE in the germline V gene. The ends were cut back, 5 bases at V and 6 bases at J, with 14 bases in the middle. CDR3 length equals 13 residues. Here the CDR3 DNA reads TGTGCCAGCAGTTACACACGTTGGGCTGAAGCTTTCTTT. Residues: CASSYTRWAEAFF.

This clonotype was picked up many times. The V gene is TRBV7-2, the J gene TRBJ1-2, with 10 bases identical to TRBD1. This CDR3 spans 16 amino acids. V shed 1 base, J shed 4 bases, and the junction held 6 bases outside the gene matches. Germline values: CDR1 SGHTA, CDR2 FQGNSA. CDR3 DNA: TGTGCCAGCAGCTTAGATCCCCGGGACAGGGGCTATGGCTACACCTTC. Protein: CASSLDPRDRGYGYTF.